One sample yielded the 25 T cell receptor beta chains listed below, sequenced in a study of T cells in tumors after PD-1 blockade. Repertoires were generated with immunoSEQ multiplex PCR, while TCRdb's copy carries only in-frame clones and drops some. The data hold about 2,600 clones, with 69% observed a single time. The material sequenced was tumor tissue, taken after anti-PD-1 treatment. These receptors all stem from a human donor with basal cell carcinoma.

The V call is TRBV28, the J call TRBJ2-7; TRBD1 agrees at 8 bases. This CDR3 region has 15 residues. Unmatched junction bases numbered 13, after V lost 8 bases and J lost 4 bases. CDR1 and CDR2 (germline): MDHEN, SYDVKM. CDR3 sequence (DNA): TGTGCCAGCGCGAACCCTGGACAGGGTTTGTACGAGCAGTACTTC. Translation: CASANPGQGLYEQYF.

The CDR3 DNA reads TGTGCCACCAGCGAGATTGCCTATGGCTACACCTTC. Residues: CATSEIAYGYTF. The rearrangement uses TRBV15 and TRBJ1-2, with D uncertain. The CDR3 length is 12 residues. CDR1 and CDR2 from the germline V gene are LNHNV and YYDKDF (reference sequence). The V and J ends lost 5 bases and 4 bases respectively, with 8 bases between them.

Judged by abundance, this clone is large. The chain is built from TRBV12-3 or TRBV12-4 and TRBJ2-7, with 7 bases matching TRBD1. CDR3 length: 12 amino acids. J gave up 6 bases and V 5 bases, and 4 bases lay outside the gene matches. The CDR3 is CASSRPGGEQYF. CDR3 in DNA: TGTGCCAGCAGTCGTCCAGGGGGCGAGCAGTACTTC.

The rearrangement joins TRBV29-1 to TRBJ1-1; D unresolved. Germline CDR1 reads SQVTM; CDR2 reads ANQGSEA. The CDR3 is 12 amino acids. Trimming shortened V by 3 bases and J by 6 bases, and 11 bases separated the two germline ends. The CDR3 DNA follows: TGCAGCGTTGAGTCCCAGTCGTCTGAAGCTTTCTTT. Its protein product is CSVESQSSEAFF.

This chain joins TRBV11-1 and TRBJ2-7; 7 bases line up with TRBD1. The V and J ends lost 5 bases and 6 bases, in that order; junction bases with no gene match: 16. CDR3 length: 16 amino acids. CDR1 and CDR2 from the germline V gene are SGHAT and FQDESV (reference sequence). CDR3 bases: TGTGCCAGCAGCCGTAGAGTTGGTGGACAGGCTCTCGAGCAGTACTTC. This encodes CASSRRVGGQALEQYF.

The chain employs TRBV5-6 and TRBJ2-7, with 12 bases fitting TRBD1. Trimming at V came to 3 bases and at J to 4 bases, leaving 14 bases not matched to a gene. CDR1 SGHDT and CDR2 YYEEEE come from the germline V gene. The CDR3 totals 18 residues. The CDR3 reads CASSSKGTGGQVVYEQYF. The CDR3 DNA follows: TGTGCCAGCAGCTCCAAAGGGACAGGGGGCCAGGTTGTGTACGAGCAGTACTTC. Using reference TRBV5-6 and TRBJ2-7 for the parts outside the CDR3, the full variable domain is DAGVTQSPTHLIKTRGQQVTLRCSPKSGHDTVSWYQQALGQGPQFIFQYYEEEERQRGNFPDRFSGHQFPNYSSELNVNALLLGDSALYLCASSSKGTGGQVVYEQYFGPGTRLTVT.

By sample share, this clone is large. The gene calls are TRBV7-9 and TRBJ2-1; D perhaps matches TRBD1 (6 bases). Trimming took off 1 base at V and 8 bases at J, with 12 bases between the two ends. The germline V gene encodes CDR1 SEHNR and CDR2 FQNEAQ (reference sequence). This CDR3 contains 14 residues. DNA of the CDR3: TGTGCCAGCAGCTTAGTAGGCAGGGGTGATGAGCAGTTCTTC. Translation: CASSLVGRGDEQFF. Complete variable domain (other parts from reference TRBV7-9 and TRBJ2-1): DTGVSQNPRHKITKRGQNVTFRCDPISEHNRLYWYRQTLGQGPEFLTYFQNEAQLEKSRLLSDRFSAERPKGSFSTLEIQRTEQGDSAMYLCASSLVGRGDEQFFGPGTRLTVL.

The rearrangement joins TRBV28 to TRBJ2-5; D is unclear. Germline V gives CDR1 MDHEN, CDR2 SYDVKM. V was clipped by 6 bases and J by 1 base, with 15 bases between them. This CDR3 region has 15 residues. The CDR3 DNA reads TGTGCCAGCAGCCCTAGTTGGGGTCGCCAAGAGACCCAGTACTTC. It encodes CASSPSWGRQETQYF.

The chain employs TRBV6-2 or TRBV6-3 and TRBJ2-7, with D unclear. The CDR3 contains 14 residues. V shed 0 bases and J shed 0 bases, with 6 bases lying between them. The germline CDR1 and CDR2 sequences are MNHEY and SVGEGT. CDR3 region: CASSYSTPSYEQYF. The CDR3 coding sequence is TGTGCCAGCAGTTACTCGACACCCTCCTACGAGCAGTACTTC.

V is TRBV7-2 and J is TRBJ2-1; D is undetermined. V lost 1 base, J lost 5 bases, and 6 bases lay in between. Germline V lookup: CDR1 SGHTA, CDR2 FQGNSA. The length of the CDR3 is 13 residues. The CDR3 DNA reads TGTGCCAGCAGCTTAGGGCCAAACAATGAGCAGTTCTTC. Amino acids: CASSLGPNNEQFF.

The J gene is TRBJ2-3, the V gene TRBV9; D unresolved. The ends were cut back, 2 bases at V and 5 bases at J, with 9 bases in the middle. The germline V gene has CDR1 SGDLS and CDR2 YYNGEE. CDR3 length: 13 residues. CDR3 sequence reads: CASSVLPRDTQYF. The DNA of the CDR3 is TGTGCCAGCAGCGTGCTACCCAGAGATACGCAGTATTTT.

The CDR3 here is CATSRGQGAEDEQYF. CDR3 nucleotide sequence: TGTGCCACCAGCAGAGGTCAGGGGGCTGAAGACGAGCAGTACTTC. This sequence joins TRBV15 and TRBJ2-7; 8 bases agree with TRBD1. The CDR3 consists of 15 residues. The V and J ends lost 1 base and 5 bases, in that order; junction bases with no gene match: 7. Per the germline V gene, CDR1 is LNHNV and CDR2 is YYDKDF (reference sequence).

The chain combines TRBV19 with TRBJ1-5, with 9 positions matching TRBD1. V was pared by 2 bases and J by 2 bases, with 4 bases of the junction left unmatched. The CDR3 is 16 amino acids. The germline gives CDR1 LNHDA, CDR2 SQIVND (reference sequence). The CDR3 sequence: CASSIKTGGRNQPQHF. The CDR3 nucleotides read TGTGCCAGTAGTATAAAAACAGGGGGCCGCAATCAGCCCCAGCATTTT. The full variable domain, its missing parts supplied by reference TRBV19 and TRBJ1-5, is DGGITQSPKYLFRKEGQNVTLSCEQNLNHDAMYWYRQDPGQGLRLIYYSQIVNDFQKGDIAEGYSVSREKKESFPLTVTSAQKNPTAFYLCASSIKTGGRNQPQHFGDGTRLSIL.

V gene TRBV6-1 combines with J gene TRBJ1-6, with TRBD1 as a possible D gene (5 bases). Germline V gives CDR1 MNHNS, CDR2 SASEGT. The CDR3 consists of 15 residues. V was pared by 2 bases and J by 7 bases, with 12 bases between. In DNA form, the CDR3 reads TGTGCCAGCAGTGAAAAGGGGACGGTAAATTCACCCCTCCACTTT. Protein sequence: CASSEKGTVNSPLHF.

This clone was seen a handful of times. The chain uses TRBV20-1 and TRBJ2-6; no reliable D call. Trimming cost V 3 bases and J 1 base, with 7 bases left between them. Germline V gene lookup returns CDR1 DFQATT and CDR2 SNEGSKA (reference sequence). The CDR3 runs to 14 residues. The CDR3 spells CSASVGSGANVLTF. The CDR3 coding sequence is TGCAGTGCTAGTGTGGGATCTGGGGCCAACGTCCTGACTTTC.

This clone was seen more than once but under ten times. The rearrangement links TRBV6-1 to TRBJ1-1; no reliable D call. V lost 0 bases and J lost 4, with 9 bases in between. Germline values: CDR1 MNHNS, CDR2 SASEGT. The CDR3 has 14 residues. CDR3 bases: TGTGCCAGCAGTGAAGCAGTGACCGCCACTGAAGCTTTCTTT. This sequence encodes CASSEAVTATEAFF.

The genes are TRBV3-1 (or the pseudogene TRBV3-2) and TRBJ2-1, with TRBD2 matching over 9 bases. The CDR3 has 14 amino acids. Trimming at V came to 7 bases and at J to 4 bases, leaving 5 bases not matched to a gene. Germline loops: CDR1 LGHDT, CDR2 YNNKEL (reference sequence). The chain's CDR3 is CASTLAGRYNEQFF. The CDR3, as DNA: TGTGCCAGCACCCTAGCGGGAAGGTACAATGAGCAGTTCTTC.

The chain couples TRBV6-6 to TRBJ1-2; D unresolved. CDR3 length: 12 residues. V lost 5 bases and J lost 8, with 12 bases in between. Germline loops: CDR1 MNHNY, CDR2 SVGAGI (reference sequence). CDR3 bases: TGTGCCAGCAGTCCGGGTGGTGAGGGCTACACCTTC. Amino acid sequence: CASSPGGEGYTF.

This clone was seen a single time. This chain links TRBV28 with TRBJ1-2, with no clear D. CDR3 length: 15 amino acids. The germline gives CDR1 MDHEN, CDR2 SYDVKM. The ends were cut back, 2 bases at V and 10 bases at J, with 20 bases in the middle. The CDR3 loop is CASSLDSGRTPDYTF. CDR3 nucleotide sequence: TGTGCCAGCAGTTTAGACTCTGGCAGGACTCCGGACTACACCTTC.

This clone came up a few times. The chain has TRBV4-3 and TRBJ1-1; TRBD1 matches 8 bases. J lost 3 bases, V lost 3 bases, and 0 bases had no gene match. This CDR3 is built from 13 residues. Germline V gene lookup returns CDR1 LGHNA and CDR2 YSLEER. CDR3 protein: CASSQTGDTEAFF. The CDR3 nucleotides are TGCGCCAGCAGCCAGACAGGGGACACTGAAGCTTTCTTT.

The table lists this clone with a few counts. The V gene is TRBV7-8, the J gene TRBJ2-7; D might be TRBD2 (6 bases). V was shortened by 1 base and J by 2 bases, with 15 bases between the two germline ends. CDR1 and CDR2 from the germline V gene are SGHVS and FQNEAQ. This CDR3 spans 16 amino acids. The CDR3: CASSLGTGTSAYEQYF. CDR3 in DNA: TGTGCCAGCAGCTTAGGAACCGGGACTTCGGCCTACGAGCAGTACTTC. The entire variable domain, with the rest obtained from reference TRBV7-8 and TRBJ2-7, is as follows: GAGVSQSPRYKVAKRGQDVALRCDPISGHVSLFWYQQALGQGPEFLTYFQNEAQLDKSGLPSDRFFAERPEGSVSTLKIQRTQQEDSAVYLCASSLGTGTSAYEQYFGPGTRLTVT.

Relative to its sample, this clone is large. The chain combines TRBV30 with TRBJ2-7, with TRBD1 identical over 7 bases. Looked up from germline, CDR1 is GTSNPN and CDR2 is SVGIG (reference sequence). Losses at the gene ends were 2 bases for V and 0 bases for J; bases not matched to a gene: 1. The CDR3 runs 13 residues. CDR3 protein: CAWSRDSSYEQYF. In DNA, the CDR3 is TGTGCCTGGAGTAGGGACAGCTCCTACGAGCAGTACTTC.

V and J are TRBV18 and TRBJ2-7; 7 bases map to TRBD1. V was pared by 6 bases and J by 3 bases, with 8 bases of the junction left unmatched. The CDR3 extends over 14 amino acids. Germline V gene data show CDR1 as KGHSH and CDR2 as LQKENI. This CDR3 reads CASSQRQGNYEQYF. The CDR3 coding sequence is TGTGCCAGCTCGCAAAGACAGGGAAACTACGAGCAGTACTTC.

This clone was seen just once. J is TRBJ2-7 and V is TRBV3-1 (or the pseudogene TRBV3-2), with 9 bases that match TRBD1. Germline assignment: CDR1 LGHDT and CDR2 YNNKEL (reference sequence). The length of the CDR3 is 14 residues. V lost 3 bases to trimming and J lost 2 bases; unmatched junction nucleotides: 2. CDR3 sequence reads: CASSHWDRAYEQYF. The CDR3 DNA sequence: TGTGCCAGCAGCCATTGGGACAGGGCCTACGAGCAGTACTTC.

The CDR3 coding sequence is TGCAGTGCTAGTGACCCCCGACTAGTTTACAATGAGCAGTTCTTC. Residues: CSASDPRLVYNEQFF. The V and J genes are TRBV20-1 and TRBJ2-1; maybe TRBD2 (6 bases). The CDR3 contains 15 residues. CDR1 is DFQATT and CDR2 is SNEGSKA in the germline V gene (reference sequence). V dropped 3 bases and J dropped 4 bases, with 16 bases sitting between them.